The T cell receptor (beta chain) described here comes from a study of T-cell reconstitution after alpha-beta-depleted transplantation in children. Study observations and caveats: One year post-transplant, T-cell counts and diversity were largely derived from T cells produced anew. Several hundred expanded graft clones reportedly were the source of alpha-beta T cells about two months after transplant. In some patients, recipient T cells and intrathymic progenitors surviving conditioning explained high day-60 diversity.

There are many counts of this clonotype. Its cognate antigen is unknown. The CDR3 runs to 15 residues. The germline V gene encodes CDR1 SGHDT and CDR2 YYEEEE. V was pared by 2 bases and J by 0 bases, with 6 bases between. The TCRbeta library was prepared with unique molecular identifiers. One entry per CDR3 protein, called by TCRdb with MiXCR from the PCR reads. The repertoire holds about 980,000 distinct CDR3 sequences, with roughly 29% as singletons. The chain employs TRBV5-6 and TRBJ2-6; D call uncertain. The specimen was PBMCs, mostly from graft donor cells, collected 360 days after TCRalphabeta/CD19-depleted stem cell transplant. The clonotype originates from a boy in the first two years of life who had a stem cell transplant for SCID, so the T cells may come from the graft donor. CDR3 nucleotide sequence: TGTGCCAGCAGCTTTAGAGTCTCTGGGGCCAACGTCCTGACTTTC. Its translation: CASSFRVSGANVLTF.